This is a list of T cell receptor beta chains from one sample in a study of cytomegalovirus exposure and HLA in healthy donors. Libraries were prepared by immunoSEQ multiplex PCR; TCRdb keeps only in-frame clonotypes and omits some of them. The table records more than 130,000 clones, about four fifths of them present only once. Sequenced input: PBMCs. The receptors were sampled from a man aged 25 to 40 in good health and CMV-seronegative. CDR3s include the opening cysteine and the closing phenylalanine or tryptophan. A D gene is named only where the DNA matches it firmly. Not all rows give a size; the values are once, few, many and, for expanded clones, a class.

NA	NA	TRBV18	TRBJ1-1	CASSPRQLNTEAFF	TGTGCCAGCTCACCTCGACAGTTGAACACTGAAGCTTTCTTT
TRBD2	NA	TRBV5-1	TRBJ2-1	CASRHSGEYNEQFF	TGCGCCAGCAGACATAGCGGGGAATACAATGAGCAGTTCTTC
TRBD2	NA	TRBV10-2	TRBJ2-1	CASILAGDHEQFF	TGCGCCAGCATCCTAGCGGGGGACCATGAGCAGTTCTTC
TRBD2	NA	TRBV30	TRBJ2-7	CAWRGGREQYF	TGTGCCTGGAGGGGAGGGCGCGAGCAGTACTTC
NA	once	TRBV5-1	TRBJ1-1	CASRYWGETEAFF	TGCGCCAGCAGATACTGGGGGGAAACTGAAGCTTTCTTT
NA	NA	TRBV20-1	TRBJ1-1	CSALGSPEAFF	TGCAGTGCTCTCGGGAGCCCCGAAGCTTTCTTT
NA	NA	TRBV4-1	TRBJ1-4	CASSQVGQGLEKLFF	TGCGCCAGCAGCCAAGTTGGGCAGGGGCTCGAAAAACTGTTTTTT
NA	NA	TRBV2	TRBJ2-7	CASSPSGLSTYEQYF	TGTGCCAGCAGCCCCTCGGGACTCTCAACCTACGAGCAGTACTTC
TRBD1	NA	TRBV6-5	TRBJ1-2	CASSYEGQGRYGYTF	TGTGCCAGCAGTTACGAGGGACAGGGGCGTTATGGCTACACCTTC
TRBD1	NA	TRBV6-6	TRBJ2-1	CASTKQGDYNEQFF	TGTGCCAGCACTAAACAGGGGGATTACAATGAGCAGTTCTTC
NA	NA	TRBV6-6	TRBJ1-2	CASSSDRATPGYTF	TGTGCCAGCAGTTCCGACAGAGCCACCCCTGGCTACACCTTC
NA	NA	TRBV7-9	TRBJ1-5	CASSRGDSFNQPQNF	TGTGCCAGCAGCCGAGGAGACAGTTTCAATCAGCCCCAGAATTTT
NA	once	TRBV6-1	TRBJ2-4	CASSESWGGKNIQYF	TGTGCCAGCAGTGAATCCTGGGGCGGCAAAAACATTCAGTACTTC
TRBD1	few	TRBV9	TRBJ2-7	CASSANQGATYYEQYF	TGTGCCAGCAGCGCCAACCAGGGGGCGACTTACTACGAGCAGTACTTC
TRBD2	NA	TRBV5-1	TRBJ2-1	CASSSLKAGGYGNEQFF	TGCGCCAGCAGCTCGCTAAAAGCGGGAGGGTATGGGAATGAGCAGTTCTTC
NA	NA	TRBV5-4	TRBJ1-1	CASSFRGAANTEAFF	TGTGCCAGCAGCTTTAGAGGCGCAGCGAACACTGAAGCTTTCTTT
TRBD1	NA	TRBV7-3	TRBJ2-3	CASSLIGTGTDTQYF	TGTGCCAGCAGCTTAATAGGGACAGGCACAGATACGCAGTATTTT
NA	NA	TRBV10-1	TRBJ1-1	CASSDGTRYTGSEAFF	TGCGCCAGCAGTGATGGTACTCGCTACACAGGGAGTGAAGCTTTCTTT
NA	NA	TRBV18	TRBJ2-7	CASSSPWQEYEQYF	TGTGCCAGCTCAAGCCCCTGGCAGGAATACGAGCAGTACTTC
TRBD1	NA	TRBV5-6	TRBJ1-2	CASSQDRGRWGYTF	TGTGCCAGCAGCCAAGACAGGGGCCGCTGGGGCTACACCTTC
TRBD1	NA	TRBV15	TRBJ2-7	CATSRVVRGPKGYEQYF	TGTGCCACCAGCAGAGTTGTGAGGGGGCCAAAAGGCTACGAGCAGTACTTC
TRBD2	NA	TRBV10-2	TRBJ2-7	CASRDKGLAVYEQYF	TGCGCCAGCAGAGACAAGGGACTAGCGGTCTACGAGCAGTACTTC
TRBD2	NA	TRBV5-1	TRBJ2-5	CASSLGAGREETQYF	TGCGCCAGCAGCTTGGGAGCAGGGCGGGAGGAGACCCAGTACTTC
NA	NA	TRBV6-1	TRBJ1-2	CASSRQLSVWDTF	TGTGCCAGCAGTAGACAACTCTCCGTTTGGGACACCTTC
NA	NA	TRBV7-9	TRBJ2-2	CASSLASDSRAGELFF	TGTGCCAGCAGCTTAGCTTCGGACTCTCGGGCCGGGGAGCTGTTTTTT
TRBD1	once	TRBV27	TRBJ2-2	CASSLLGRGRTGELFF	TGTGCCAGCAGTTTATTGGGCAGGGGGCGGACCGGGGAGCTGTTTTTT
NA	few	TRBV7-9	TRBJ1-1	CASSLEAGRAFF	TGTGCCAGCAGCTTAGAGGCAGGGCGAGCTTTCTTT
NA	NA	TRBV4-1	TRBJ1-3	CASAPNAGQPLGNTIYF	TGCGCCTCTGCTCCGAACGCCGGACAGCCGCTTGGAAACACCATATATTTT
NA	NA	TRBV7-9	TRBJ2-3	CASSLTGTDTQYF	TGTGCCAGCAGCTTGACAGGCACAGATACGCAGTATTTT
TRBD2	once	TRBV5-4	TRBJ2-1	CASSLSGSSYNEQFF	TGTGCCAGCAGCTTGAGCGGGAGCTCCTACAATGAGCAGTTCTTC
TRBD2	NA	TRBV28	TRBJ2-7	CATLRTSGTYEQYF	TGTGCCACCCTACGGACTAGCGGAACCTACGAGCAGTACTTC
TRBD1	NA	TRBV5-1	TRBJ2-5	CASSVGQQETQYF	TGCGCCAGCAGCGTGGGACAGCAAGAGACCCAGTACTTC
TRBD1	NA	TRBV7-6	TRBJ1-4	CASSTGTVPQKLFF	TGTGCCAGCAGCACCGGGACAGTGCCGCAAAAACTGTTTTTT
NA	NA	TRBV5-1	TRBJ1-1	CASSFTLGRTAEAFF	TGCGCCAGCAGCTTTACTCTTGGGAGAACCGCGGAGGCTTTCTTT
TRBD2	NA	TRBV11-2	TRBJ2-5	CASSSLAGGPRETQYF	TGTGCCAGCAGCAGTCTGGCGGGGGGCCCCCGGGAGACCCAGTACTTC
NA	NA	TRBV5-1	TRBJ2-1	CASSLEAMRSYNEQFF	TGCGCCAGCAGCTTGGAGGCTATGCGGTCCTACAATGAGCAGTTCTTC
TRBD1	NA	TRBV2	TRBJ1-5	CASSPVDRVQPQHF	TGTGCCAGCAGTCCCGTCGACAGGGTACAGCCCCAGCATTTT
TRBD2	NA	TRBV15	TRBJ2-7	CATSRTSGGAYEQYF	TGTGCCACCAGCAGGACTAGCGGGGGGGCCTACGAGCAGTACTTC
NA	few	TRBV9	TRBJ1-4	CASSGLGQLNEKLFF	TGTGCCAGCAGCGGACTCGGACAGTTAAATGAAAAACTGTTTTTT
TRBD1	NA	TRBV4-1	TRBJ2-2	CASSPGQARTGELFF	TGCGCCAGCAGCCCGGGACAGGCTCGGACCGGGGAGCTGTTTTTT
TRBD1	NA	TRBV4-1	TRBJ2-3	CASSQVGGQGASTDTQYF	TGCGCCAGCAGCCAAGTGGGGGGACAGGGCGCTAGCACAGATACGCAGTATTTT
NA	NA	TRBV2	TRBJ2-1	CASSVPGFDEQFF	TGTGCCAGCAGTGTCCCAGGATTTGATGAGCAGTTCTTC
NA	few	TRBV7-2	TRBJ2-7	CASSLAEGSEQYF	TGTGCCAGCAGCTTAGCGGAAGGGAGCGAGCAGTACTTC
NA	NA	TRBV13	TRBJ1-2	CASSLGAGARFSGYTF	TGTGCCAGCAGCTTGGGGGCGGGGGCGCGCTTCAGTGGCTACACCTTC
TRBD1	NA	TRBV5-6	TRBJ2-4	CASSSTGGLAKNIQYF	TGTGCCAGCAGCTCCACAGGGGGACTAGCCAAAAACATTCAGTACTTC